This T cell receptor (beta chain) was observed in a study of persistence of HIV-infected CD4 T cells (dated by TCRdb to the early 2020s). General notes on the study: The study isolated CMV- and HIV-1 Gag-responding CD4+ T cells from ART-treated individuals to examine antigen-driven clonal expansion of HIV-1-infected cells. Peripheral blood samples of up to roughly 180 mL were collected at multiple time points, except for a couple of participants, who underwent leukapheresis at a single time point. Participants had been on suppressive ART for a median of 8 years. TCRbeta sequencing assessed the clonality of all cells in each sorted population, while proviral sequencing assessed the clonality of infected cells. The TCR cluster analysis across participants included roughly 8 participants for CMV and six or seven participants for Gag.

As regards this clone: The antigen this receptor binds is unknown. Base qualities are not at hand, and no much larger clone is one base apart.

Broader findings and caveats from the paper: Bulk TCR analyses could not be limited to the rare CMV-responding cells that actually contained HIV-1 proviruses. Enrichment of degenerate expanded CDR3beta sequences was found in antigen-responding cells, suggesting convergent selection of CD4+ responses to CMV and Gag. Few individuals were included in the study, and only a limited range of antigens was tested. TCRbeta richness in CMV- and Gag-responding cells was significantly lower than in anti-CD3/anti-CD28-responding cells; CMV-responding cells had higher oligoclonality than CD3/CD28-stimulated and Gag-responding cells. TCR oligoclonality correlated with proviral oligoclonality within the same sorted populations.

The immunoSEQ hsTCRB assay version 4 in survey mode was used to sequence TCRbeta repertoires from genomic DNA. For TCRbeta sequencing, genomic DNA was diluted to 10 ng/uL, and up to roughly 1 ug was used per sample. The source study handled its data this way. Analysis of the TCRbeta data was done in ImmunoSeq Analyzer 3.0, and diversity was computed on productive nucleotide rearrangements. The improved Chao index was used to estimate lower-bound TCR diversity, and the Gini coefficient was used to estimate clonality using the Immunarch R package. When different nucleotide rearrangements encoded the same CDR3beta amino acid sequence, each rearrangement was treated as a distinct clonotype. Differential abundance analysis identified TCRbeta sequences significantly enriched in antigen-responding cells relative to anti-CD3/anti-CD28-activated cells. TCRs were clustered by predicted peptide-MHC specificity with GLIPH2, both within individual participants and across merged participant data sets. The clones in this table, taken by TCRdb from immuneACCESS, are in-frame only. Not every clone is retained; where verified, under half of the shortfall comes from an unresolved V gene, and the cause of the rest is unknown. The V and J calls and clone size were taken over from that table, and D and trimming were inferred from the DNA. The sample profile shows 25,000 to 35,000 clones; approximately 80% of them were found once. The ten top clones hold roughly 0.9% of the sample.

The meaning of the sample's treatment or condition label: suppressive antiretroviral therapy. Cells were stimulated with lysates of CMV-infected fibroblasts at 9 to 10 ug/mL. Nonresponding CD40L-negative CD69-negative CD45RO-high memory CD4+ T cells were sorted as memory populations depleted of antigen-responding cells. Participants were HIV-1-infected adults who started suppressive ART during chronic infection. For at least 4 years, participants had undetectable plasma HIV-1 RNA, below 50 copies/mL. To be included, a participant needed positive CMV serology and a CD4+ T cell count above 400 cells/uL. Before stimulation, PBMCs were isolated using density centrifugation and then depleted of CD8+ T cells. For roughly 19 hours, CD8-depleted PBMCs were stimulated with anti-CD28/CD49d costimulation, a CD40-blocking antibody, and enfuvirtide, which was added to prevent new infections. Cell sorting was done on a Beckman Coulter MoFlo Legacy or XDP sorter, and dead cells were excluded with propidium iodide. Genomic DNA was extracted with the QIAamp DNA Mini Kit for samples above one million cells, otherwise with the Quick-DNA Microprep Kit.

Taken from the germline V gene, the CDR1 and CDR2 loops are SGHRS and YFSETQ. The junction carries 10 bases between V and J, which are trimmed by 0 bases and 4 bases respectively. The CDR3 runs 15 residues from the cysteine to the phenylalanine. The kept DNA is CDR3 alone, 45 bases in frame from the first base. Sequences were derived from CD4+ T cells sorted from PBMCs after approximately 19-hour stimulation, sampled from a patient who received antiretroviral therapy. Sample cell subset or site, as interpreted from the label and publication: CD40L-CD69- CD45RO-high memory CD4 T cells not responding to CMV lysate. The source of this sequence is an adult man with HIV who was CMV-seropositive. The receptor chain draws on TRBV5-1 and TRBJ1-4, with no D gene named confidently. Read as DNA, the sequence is TGCGCCAGCAGCTTGGCTCAGGAGAATAATGAAAAACTGTTTTTT. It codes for CASSLAQENNEKLFF.